This TCR beta chain was sequenced in a study of blood T cell repertoires in COVID-19 (dated by TCRdb to 2019 to 2021). Background for the entire study: Samples covering the acute and convalescent phases of COVID-19 were provided by collaborators in the United States, Italy and Spain. The prospective study material was composed of cDNA or gDNA derived from T cells, B-cell-depleted T cells, or PBMCs. The dataset comprised deeply sampled blood TCRbeta repertoires from subjects exposed to, actively infected with, or recovered from COVID-19. The repertoires were released in a freely available public database meant as a resource for research on the immune response to SARS-CoV-2. The samples were drawn from two sources: the first 160 participants of the ongoing ImmuneRACE study, and approximately 1,300 subjects contributed by 6 global collaborators. Sample metadata almost always included a de-identified subject ID, COVID-19 status, age in years and sex. Where available, HLA class I and class II types were taken from metadata supplied by the sample provider and were not determined by assay-based typing.

TCRbeta CDR3 regions were amplified from genomic DNA by means of the immunoSEQ Assay, a bias-controlled multiplex PCR. Under the source paper's analysis protocol: The number of nucleated cells in each sample was estimated from the amplification of reference gene primers within the assay. To quantify the absolute abundance of each unique TCRbeta CDR3 rearrangement, sequence reads were collapsed and filtered. For each sample, productive Simpson clonality was calculated by taking the square root of Simpson's diversity index across productive rearrangements. TCRdb took this table from immuneACCESS and kept in-frame rearrangements with V and J called. Such tables lack part of the clones; where checked against another copy, unresolved V genes explain under half of the gap, and the rest is unexplained. V and J calls and clone size are given by that table; D and trimming were obtained from the DNA. The sample has 110,000 or so clones on record, 88% of them singletons. Under 9% of the sample lies in the top ten.

Trimming accounts for 3 bases at V and 10 bases at J, while the number of junction bases matched to no gene is 10. For CDR1 and CDR2, the germline V gene lists SGHRS and YFSETQ. CDR3 length: 16 amino acids, cysteine to phenylalanine. Only the CDR3 DNA stays, 48 bases, in frame from base 1. The paper's findings and limits, for the study overall: The quantity of clinical and demographic metadata differed by source and by participant and was supplied without curation.

In regard to this clone: Its antigen specificity is not known. One base away there is no much larger clone; base qualities are not given.

A second Seattle source provided samples from volunteer blood donors who had recovered from COVID-19. Each collaborating institution followed its own protocols to collect whole blood in K2EDTA tubes. For TCRbeta analysis, collaborators shipped samples as frozen whole blood, isolated PBMCs, or DNA extracted from either of those sample types. The sample was peripheral blood. The sequence joins TRBV5-1 to TRBJ2-1, with 13 bases in between that match TRBD2. This receptor was obtained from a woman aged 70 to 79 who had recovered from COVID-19. CDR3 region: CASSSYPGLAGNEQFF. The DNA is TGCGCCAGCAGCTCGTACCCGGGACTAGCGGGAAACGAGCAGTTCTTC.